This record covers a single T cell receptor (beta chain). This clone is a singleton in its sample. The antigen it recognizes is unknown. Base quality data are lacking; no much larger clone is found one base away. The germline ends are 17 bases apart after V is trimmed by 2 bases and J by 1 base. The germline V gene supplies CDR1 MGHRA and CDR2 YSYEKL. The CDR3, from cysteine to phenylalanine, totals 17 residues. The retained sequence is limited to the CDR3, 51 bases, with the frame set at the first base. The entry originates in a study of lymphopenia after photon versus proton radiotherapy (dated by TCRdb to about 2019). Background on the whole study: The immunological effects of photon versus proton radiation therapy were compared in patients with gastrointestinal tumors who developed high-grade lymphopenia. The 15 to 20 patients in the cohort had gastrointestinal tumors, were treated with either photon or proton therapy, and subsequently developed lymphopenia. The study was designed to characterize how the impact on the immune system differs between the two radiation modalities. Broader findings and caveats from the paper: During treatment, patients who received photon therapy lost naive T cells and TCR diversity and gained effector/memory populations, whereas patients who received proton therapy remained relatively stable. After the lymphocyte count nadir, oligoclonal expansion, especially of CD8+ Temra cells, was observed in photon-treated repertoires, and the drop in diversity was driven by this expansion. The authors looked at the survival association only in patients who died, and they framed better survival with proton therapy as a possibility rather than a demonstrated result. Across the cohort, among patients who died, a greater drop in TCR diversity after the nadir was inversely correlated with overall survival time.

Library method: the immunoSEQ multiplex PCR assay. Alongside multiparametric flow cytometry, deep sequencing of rearranged TCR beta loci was used to profile the T cell repertoires. This is the immuneACCESS table as TCRdb keeps it, with only in-frame sequences that have V and J called. A part of the clones is gone; compared with another copy, unresolved V genes explain less than half, and the rest is unexplained. For this sample the table gives fewer than 70,000 clones, of which 80% to 90% were detected only once. The ten largest account for 10% to 11% of the sample. Here the sequenced sample was peripheral blood, taken from a patient treated with proton-based radiotherapy. The source is an elderly man with esophageal cancer. The rearrangement joined TRBV4-1 to TRBJ1-1; the D gene is not confidently resolved. DNA sequence: TGCGCCAGCAGCCAAAACCCCTGGGCAGGCCAGAACACTGAAGCTTTCTTT. It translates to CASSQNPWAGQNTEAFF.